This T cell receptor (beta chain) was documented in a study of control samples from healthy donors and cancer patients. The CDR3 extends over 17 amino acids. The junction had 9 bases not matched to a gene; V was cut back by 1 base and J by 4 bases. Germline V lookup: CDR1 SEHNR, CDR2 FQNEAQ (reference sequence). Profiling relied on immunoSEQ multiplex PCR, and the TCRdb table lists in-frame clones only, not all of them. Among around 80,000 clones listed, nearly 90% were seen once. This receptor was identified in a woman aged 45-65 years in good health. The rearrangement links TRBV7-9 to TRBJ2-2; 7 bases line up with TRBD2. Source material: blood. CDR3 amino acids: CASSLEWAGVPTGELFF. CDR3 nucleotides: TGTGCCAGCAGCTTAGAATGGGCGGGGGTTCCCACCGGGGAGCTGTTTTTT.